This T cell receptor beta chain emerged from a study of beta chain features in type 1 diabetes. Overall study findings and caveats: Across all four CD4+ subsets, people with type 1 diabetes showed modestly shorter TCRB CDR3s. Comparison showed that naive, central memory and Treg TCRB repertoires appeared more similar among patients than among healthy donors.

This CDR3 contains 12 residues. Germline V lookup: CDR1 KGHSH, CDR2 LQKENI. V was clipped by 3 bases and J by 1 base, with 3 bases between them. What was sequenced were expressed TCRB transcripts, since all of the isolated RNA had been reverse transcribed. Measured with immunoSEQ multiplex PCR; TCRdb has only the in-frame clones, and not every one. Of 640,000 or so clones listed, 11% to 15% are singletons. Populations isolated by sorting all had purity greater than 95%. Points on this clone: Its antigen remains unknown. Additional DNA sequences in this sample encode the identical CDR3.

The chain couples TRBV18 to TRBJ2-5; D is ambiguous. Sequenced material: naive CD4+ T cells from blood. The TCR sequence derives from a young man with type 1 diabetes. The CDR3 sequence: CASSPPQETQYF. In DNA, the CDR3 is TGTGCCAGCTCACCCCCCCAAGAGACCCAGTACTTC.